The 6 T cell receptor beta chains below all came from one sample that was sequenced in a study of blood T cell repertoires in COVID-19. The assay was immunoSEQ multiplex PCR, and TCRdb's table has in-frame clones only and misses some. The top ten hold about a tenth of the sample, which has more than 200,000 clones, 85% to 90% seen once. Sequencing was performed on peripheral blood. All receptors derive from a woman aged 45-60 years with COVID-19, enrolled during active disease.

This clone was seen ten or more times. This chain uses TRBV21-1 with TRBJ2-7; the table assigns TRBD1, which was not confirmed against the DNA. TRBV21-1 is a known pseudogene. This CDR3 has 15 residues. CDR3 DNA sequence: TGTGCCAGCAGCAAAGAGATTTTGGCGCGGGACAGGGTATGGTTC. It is translated as CASSKEILARDRVWF.

V and J are TRBV30 and TRBJ1-5; D is unresolved. V was cut by 1 base and J by 5 bases, with 9 bases left in between. CDR1 GTSNPN and CDR2 SVGIG come from the germline V gene (reference sequence). This CDR3 has 13 amino acids. Here the CDR3 reads CAWSDSLDQPQHF. CDR3 in DNA: TGTGCCTGGAGTGACAGCTTAGATCAGCCCCAGCATTTT. Variable domain in full (rest from reference TRBV30 and TRBJ1-5): SQTIHQWPATLVQPVGSPLSLECTVEGTSNPNLYWYRQAAGRGLQLLFYSVGIGQISSEVPQNLSASRPQDRQFILSSKKLLLSDSGFYLCAWSDSLDQPQHFGDGTRLSIL.

V gene TRBV14 combines with J gene TRBJ2-2, with D unresolved. V was shortened by 2 bases and J by 6 bases, with 10 bases between the two germline ends. CDR1 SGHDN and CDR2 FVKESK come from the germline V gene. This CDR3 contains 14 residues. CDR3 in DNA: TGTGCCAGCAGCCAACTGATAGCTGCCGGGGAGCTGTTTTTT. It codes for CASSQLIAAGELFF.

The sample holds a few counts of this clone. V is TRBV19 and J is TRBJ1-2, with D tentatively TRBD1 (5 bases). There are 14 residues in the CDR3. Germline-derived CDR1 and CDR2 are LNHDA and SQIVND (reference sequence). Trimming removed 3 bases from V and 9 bases from J, with 17 bases in between. CDR3 nucleotide sequence: TGTGCCAGTAGTATCCCGGAACTTGACAGCCGCTACACCTTC. Protein sequence: CASSIPELDSRYTF. Based on the CDR3 plus reference TRBV19 and TRBJ1-2, the full variable domain is DGGITQSPKYLFRKEGQNVTLSCEQNLNHDAMYWYRQDPGQGLRLIYYSQIVNDFQKGDIAEGYSVSREKKESFPLTVTSAQKNPTAFYLCASSIPELDSRYTFGSGTRLTVV.

The chain joins TRBV6-1 to TRBJ2-7; the match to TRBD1 covers 9 bases. Trimming removed 1 base from V and 3 bases from J; junction bases left unmatched: 4. The CDR3 is made up of 15 amino acids. CDR1 and CDR2 (germline): MNHNS, SASEGT. CDR3: CASSEVGTGSYEQYV. The CDR3 DNA is TGTGCCAGCAGTGAAGTGGGGACAGGGAGCTACGAGCAGTACGTC.

The chain recombines TRBV20-1 with TRBJ2-5, with TRBD2 matching 7 bases. This CDR3 comprises 11 residues. The germline CDR1 and CDR2 sequences are DFQATT and SNEGSKA (reference sequence). For the CDR3, the DNA is TGCAGGGTAGGGAGGGGAGAGACCCAGTACTTC. It yields the protein CRVGRGETQYF.